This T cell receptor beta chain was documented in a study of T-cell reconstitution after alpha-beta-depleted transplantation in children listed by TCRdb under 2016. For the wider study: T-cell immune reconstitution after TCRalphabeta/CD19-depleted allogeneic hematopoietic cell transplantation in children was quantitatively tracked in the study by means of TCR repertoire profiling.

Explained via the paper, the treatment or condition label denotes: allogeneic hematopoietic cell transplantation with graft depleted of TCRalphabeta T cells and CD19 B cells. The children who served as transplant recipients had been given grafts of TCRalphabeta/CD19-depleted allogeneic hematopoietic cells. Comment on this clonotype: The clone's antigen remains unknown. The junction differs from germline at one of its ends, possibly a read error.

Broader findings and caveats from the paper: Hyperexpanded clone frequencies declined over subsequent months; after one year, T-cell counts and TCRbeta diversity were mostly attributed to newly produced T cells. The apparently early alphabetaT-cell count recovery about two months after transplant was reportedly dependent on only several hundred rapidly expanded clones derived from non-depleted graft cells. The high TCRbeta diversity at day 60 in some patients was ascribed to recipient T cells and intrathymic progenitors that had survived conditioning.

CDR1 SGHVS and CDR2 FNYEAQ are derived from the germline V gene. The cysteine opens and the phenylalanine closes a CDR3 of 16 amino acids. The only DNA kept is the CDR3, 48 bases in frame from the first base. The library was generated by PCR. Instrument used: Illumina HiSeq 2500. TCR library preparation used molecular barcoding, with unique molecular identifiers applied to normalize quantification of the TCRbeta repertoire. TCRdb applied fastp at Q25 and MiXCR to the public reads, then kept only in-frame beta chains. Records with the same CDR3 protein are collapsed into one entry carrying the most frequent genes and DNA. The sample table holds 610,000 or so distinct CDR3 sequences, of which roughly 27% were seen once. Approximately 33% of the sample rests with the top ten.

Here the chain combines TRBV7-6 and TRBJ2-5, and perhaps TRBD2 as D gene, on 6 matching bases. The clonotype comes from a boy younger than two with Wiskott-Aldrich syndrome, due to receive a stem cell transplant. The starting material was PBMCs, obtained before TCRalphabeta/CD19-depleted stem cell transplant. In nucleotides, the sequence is TGTGACAGCAGCCCCCGTTTTAGTAGCGGACAAGAGACCCAGTACTTC. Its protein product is CDSSPRFSSGQETQYF.